These T cell receptor beta chains were read from a single sample in a study of blood T cell repertoires in COVID-19. Method: immunoSEQ multiplex PCR; TCRdb's copy keeps in-frame clones and lacks some. Of 250,000 or so clones listed, about 87% were seen once; the top ten hold approximately 3.4%. The sequenced sample was PBMCs or T cells enriched from blood (not recorded which). Source of these receptors: a woman between 40 and 55 years old who had been exposed to COVID-19. CDR3s include the opening cysteine and the closing phenylalanine or tryptophan. A D gene is named only where the DNA matches it firmly. A clone size is listed for some rows: how often the clone was seen (once, few, many), or a class if it is expanded.

abundance,d_gene,j_gene,v_gene,CDR3nt,CDR3aa
-,-,TRBJ1-1,TRBV11-1,TGTGCCAGCAGCCCAGCCCAAAGGGGCACTGAAGCTTTCTTT,CASSPAQRGTEAFF
-,TRBD2,TRBJ2-3,TRBV9,TGTGCCAGCAGCTATAGAGTGGGGCTAGCGGCTAGCACAGATACGCAGTATTTT,CASSYRVGLAASTDTQYF
-,TRBD1,TRBJ2-2,TRBV7-2,TGTGCCAGCAGCTTAGGAGGACAGGGGAGCACCGGGGAGCTGTTTTTT,CASSLGGQGSTGELFF
-,TRBD1,TRBJ2-2,TRBV24-1,TGTGCCACCAGTGATATTGGGACAGCGGACTCCGCGAACACCGGGGAGCTGTTTTTT,CATSDIGTADSANTGELFF
-,-,TRBJ2-2,TRBV11-1,TGTGCCAGCAGCCCTCGGGGAGGTAACACCGGGGAGCTGTTTTTT,CASSPRGGNTGELFF
-,-,TRBJ2-7,TRBV5-6,TGTGCCAGCAGCTTACGGCAGGGGACGACCTACGAGCAGTACTTC,CASSLRQGTTYEQYF
-,-,TRBJ1-1,TRBV28,TGTGCCAGCAGGTTGCGGACAGACTACACTGAAGCTTTCTTT,CASRLRTDYTEAFF
-,-,TRBJ1-6,TRBV28,TGTGCCAGCAGCTCGAAAACAAGTGCTTCACCCCTCCACTTT,CASSSKTSASPLHF
-,-,TRBJ2-5,TRBV4-2,TGTGCCAGCAGCCAGGCCGGGGGGCAGGAGGAGACCCAGTACTTC,CASSQAGGQEETQYF
-,TRBD2,TRBJ2-1,TRBV24-1,TGTGCCACCAGTGAACCGGGGACTAGGGCTCGTAAGCAGTTCTTC,CATSEPGTRARKQFF
-,-,TRBJ2-5,TRBV5-8,TGTGCCAGCAGCACTCGTTCAGGGGAAGAGACCCAGTACTTC,CASSTRSGEETQYF
few,TRBD2,TRBJ2-1,TRBV7-2,TGTGCCAGCAGTCCGGGGGGGACTAGCGGGAGCAATGAGCAGTTCTTC,CASSPGGTSGSNEQFF
-,-,TRBJ1-4,TRBV3-1/TRBV3-2,TGTGCCAGCAGCCATATGTTCTCTAATGAAAAACTGTTTTTT,CASSHMFSNEKLFF
-,-,TRBJ1-1,TRBV4-1,TGCGCCAGCAGCCAAGTCTCAGGCAGTGAAGCTTTCTTT,CASSQVSGSEAFF
-,TRBD1,TRBJ1-4,TRBV9,TGTGCCAGCAGCGCGACAGGGGGCTTTGAAAAACTGTTTTTT,CASSATGGFEKLFF
-,-,TRBJ1-2,TRBV19,TGTGCCAGTAGTTCTCAAACGGGGATAAGTGGCTACACCTTC,CASSSQTGISGYTF
-,TRBD2,TRBJ2-3,TRBV4-1,TGCGCCAGCAGCCAAGATGCGCGGGGGAGGACCACAGATACGCAGTATTTT,CASSQDARGRTTDTQYF
-,-,TRBJ1-2,TRBV11-3,TGTGCCAGCAGCTTAGATGATATGGCCTACACCTTC,CASSLDDMAYTF
-,-,TRBJ2-2,TRBV20-1,TGCAGTGCTAGTTCCTCGAACACCGGGGAGCTGTTTTTT,CSASSSNTGELFF
once,TRBD1,TRBJ1-2,TRBV27,TGTGCCAGCAGTTTCCTCGTTAATCCCGGGACAGGGGATTTCGAGCCATATGGCTACACCTTC,CASSFLVNPGTGDFEPYGYTF
-,-,TRBJ1-2,TRBV3-1/TRBV3-2,TGTGCCAGCAGCCAAGACCAGGTCTATGGCTACACCTTC,CASSQDQVYGYTF
-,TRBD1,TRBJ2-5,TRBV24-1,TGTGCCACCAGTGATTTTCGCCCGGGACAGGGGGCTTTGGAGACCCAGTACTTC,CATSDFRPGQGALETQYF
-,-,TRBJ2-3,TRBV6-5,TGTGCCAGCACCTTATCTACTAGCACAGATACGCAGTATTTT,CASTLSTSTDTQYF
once,TRBD2,TRBJ2-1,TRBV7-2,TGTGCCAGCAGGCTTAATAGCGGGAGGGGTGGTCGGCAGTTCTTC,CASRLNSGRGGRQFF
-,-,TRBJ2-1,TRBV10-3,TGTGCCATCAGTGAGTCTCTCGGGGGGCCCGGTAGTGAGCAGTTCTTC,CAISESLGGPGSEQFF
few,-,TRBJ2-1,TRBV14,TGTGCCAGCAGCCAAGATTTCCGGACACGGAGCTCCTACAATGAGCAGTTCTTC,CASSQDFRTRSSYNEQFF
-,-,TRBJ2-5,TRBV5-1,TGCGCCAGCAGCTGGTTGGGGCGAGAGACCCAGTACTTC,CASSWLGRETQYF
once,-,TRBJ2-2,TRBV10-3,TGTGCAAACCGCGGCAGGGACACCGGGGAGCTGTTTTTT,CANRGRDTGELFF
-,TRBD2,TRBJ2-1,TRBV2,TGTGCCAGCAGTGGAGCGGGGAGCTCCTACAATGAGCAGTTCTTC,CASSGAGSSYNEQFF
-,TRBD1,TRBJ1-2,TRBV27,TGTGCCAGCAGTCTCTACTGGGACAGTTTTAACTATGGCTACACCTTC,CASSLYWDSFNYGYTF
-,TRBD2,TRBJ2-5,TRBV5-8,TGTGCCAGCACCCGGGGGGCCCTAGCGGGAGAAGAGACCCAGTACTTC,CASTRGALAGEETQYF
-,TRBD1,TRBJ1-2,TRBV5-1,TGCGCCAGCAGCTTGGAGCCGACCAGGGGGCGAGCTAACTATGGCTACACCTTC,CASSLEPTRGRANYGYTF
few,-,TRBJ1-1,TRBV28,TGTGCCACCCTCCCGAGGCAGAAAGCTTTCTTT,CATLPRQKAFF
-,-,TRBJ2-7,TRBV29-1,TGCAGCGTTGGGGGGGACCTGGGATACGAGCAGTACTTC,CSVGGDLGYEQYF
-,-,TRBJ2-7,TRBV6-1,TGTGCCAGCAGTGATACAGGGTACTACGAGCAGTACTTC,CASSDTGYYEQYF
-,TRBD2,TRBJ2-1,TRBV7-9,TGTGCCAGCAGCTTAGAGACGGCGGGAGGGCAGTTCTTC,CASSLETAGGQFF
-,TRBD1,TRBJ1-3,TRBV15,TGTGCCACCAGCAGACTTCGCCGGACAGGTGGAAACACCATATATTTT,CATSRLRRTGGNTIYF
-,-,TRBJ2-1,TRBV5-8,TGTGCCAGCAGCGGGTGGCAGGGGCGTGGGAATGAGCAGTTCTTC,CASSGWQGRGNEQFF
-,-,TRBJ2-7,TRBV7-2,TGTGCCAGCAGCTCCAGCAGGGGAATCTACGAGCAGTACTTC,CASSSSRGIYEQYF
-,TRBD2,TRBJ2-4,TRBV14,TGTGCCAGCAGCCAAGATGTGGGGACTAGCGGCAAAAACATTCAGTACTTC,CASSQDVGTSGKNIQYF
-,-,TRBJ1-5,TRBV7-9,TGTGCCAGCAGCTTCGACAGGACAAATCAGCCCCAGCATTTT,CASSFDRTNQPQHF
-,TRBD1,TRBJ2-5,TRBV3-1/TRBV3-2,TGTGCCAGCAGCCAAGCGGACAGGGGGCAGGTAGAGACCCAGTACTTC,CASSQADRGQVETQYF
-,-,TRBJ2-3,TRBV7-3,TGTGCCAGCAGCCCACCCGGCGCAGGCGATACGCAGTATTTT,CASSPPGAGDTQYF
-,-,TRBJ2-6,TRBV7-2,TGTGCCAGCAGCTTAGCCCCCCTCGTCCTGACTTTC,CASSLAPLVLTF
-,-,TRBJ1-2,TRBV6-5,TGTGCCAGCAGTTACTCGTCTAGGGGATCACCCGTCTTC,CASSYSSRGSPVF
-,-,TRBJ2-1,TRBV21-1,TGTGCCAGCAGTCAGTTAGACAGGACCTCCTACAATGAGCAGTTCTTC,CASSQLDRTSYNEQFF
-,TRBD1,TRBJ1-6,TRBV7-3,TGTGCCAGCAGCTCTGACAGGGGTAATTCACCCCTCCACTTT,CASSSDRGNSPLHF
once,TRBD1,TRBJ1-6,TRBV23-1,TGCGCCAGCAGTCTCCTCACAGGGGTCAGTTCACCCCTCCACTTT,CASSLLTGVSSPLHF
-,TRBD1,TRBJ1-3,TRBV7-8,TGTGCCAGCAGCTTGTCCCGGACAGGGTCCGGAAACACCATATATTTT,CASSLSRTGSGNTIYF
-,TRBD2,TRBJ2-5,TRBV7-2,TGTGCCAGCAGCTTGGGACTAGCGGGGGAGACCCAGTACTTC,CASSLGLAGETQYF
-,TRBD1,TRBJ1-5,TRBV7-3,TGTGCCAGCAGCCTGGAAGGGGGCCAGCCCCAGCATTTT,CASSLEGGQPQHF
-,TRBD2,TRBJ2-5,TRBV25-1,TGTGCCAGCAGTGAAGGTAGCGGGATGAAAGAGACCCAGTACTTC,CASSEGSGMKETQYF
-,-,TRBJ1-1,TRBV5-1,TGCGCCAGCAGCTCGTCCGGACAGATGAACACTGAAGCTTTCTTT,CASSSSGQMNTEAFF
-,-,TRBJ2-2,TRBV27,TGTGCCAGCAGTTTATTCGTGACCGGGGAGCTGTTTTTT,CASSLFVTGELFF
-,-,TRBJ1-1,TRBV5-8,TGTGCCAGCAGCCCCCACGTGCGGAACACTGAAGCTTTCTTT,CASSPHVRNTEAFF
once,-,TRBJ1-1,TRBV19,TGTGCCAGTTCCCCGGCGGCGGGCACTGAAGCTTTCTTT,CASSPAAGTEAFF
-,TRBD1,TRBJ1-1,TRBV30,TGTGCCTGGAACCACAGGACAGGACAAGCTTTCTTT,CAWNHRTGQAFF
-,-,TRBJ1-6,TRBV10-3,TGTGCCATCAGTGAGCCTACAGTGACCGATTCACCCCTCCACTTT,CAISEPTVTDSPLHF
-,TRBD2,TRBJ2-1,TRBV18,TGTGCCAGCTCACCAGCCAGCGGGGCATTCTATGAGCAGTTCTTC,CASSPASGAFYEQFF
few,TRBD1,TRBJ1-5,TRBV28,TGTGCCAGCAGTCGCTATGGGACAGCCCCCAATCAGCCCCAGCATTTT,CASSRYGTAPNQPQHF